These 20 T cell receptor beta chains originate from one sample sequenced in a study of human T cells and chemical hapten exposure. Regarding time point: pre-sensitization, week 0. This sample's treatment: therapeutic diphenylcyclopropenone sensitization with weekly scalp DPC. TCRdb re-analysed the RACE reads in MiXCR, keeping a single row per CDR3 protein. The table lists about 120,000 distinct CDR3 sequences, 13% of them singletons. The sequencing here drew on whole blood, taken in connection with sensitization to the hapten diphenylcyclopropenone (DPC). These receptors all come from a woman under 30 with alopecia areata. Some clones in this sample may be carry-over from other donors' samples.

This clonotype came up a few times. V usage is TRBV12-3 or TRBV12-4 and J usage is TRBJ2-5; D may be TRBD2 (5 bases). V was clipped by 6 bases and J by 3 bases, with 14 bases between them. The CDR3 extends over 14 amino acids. The DNA for the CDR3 is TGTGCCAGCAGCCAGCGCGGGCTTAAAGAGACCCAGTACTTC. This encodes CASSQRGLKETQYF.

This clonotype has at least ten counts. J is TRBJ1-4 and V is TRBV6-6; perhaps TRBD1 as D (5 bases). Germline V lookup: CDR1 MNHNY, CDR2 SVGAGI (reference sequence). The CDR3 is 15 amino acids. Trimming shortened V by 2 bases and J by 3 bases, and 10 bases separated the two germline ends. The CDR3 DNA is TGTGCCAGCAGTTACGAGGGACCGGCTAATGAAAAACTGTTTTTT. The encoded protein is CASSYEGPANEKLFF.

This clonotype was observed a handful of times. The chain carries TRBV9 and TRBJ1-1; no firm D call. V lost 7 bases and J 7 bases, leaving 20 bases between the germline ends. Germline V CDR1 and CDR2: SGDLS, YYNGEE. The CDR3 consists of 14 residues. CDR3 amino acids: CASQGQVSGDEAFF. The CDR3, as DNA: TGTGCCAGCCAAGGCCAGGTGTCGGGCGATGAAGCTTTCTTT.

At least ten counts were recorded for this clonotype. This chain joins TRBV6-2 or TRBV6-3 and TRBJ1-1; D is uncertain. Trimming left V 1 base short and J 1 base short, with 4 bases between. Germline values: CDR1 MNHEY, CDR2 SVGEGT. CDR3 length: 13 amino acids. This CDR3 is CASSYYWNTEAFF. In DNA, the CDR3 is TGTGCCAGCAGTTACTATTGGAACACTGAAGCTTTCTTT.

This clonotype occurred a few times. The chain joins TRBV20-1 to TRBJ2-6; a possible D gene is TRBD1 (6 bases). Trimming cost V 6 bases and J 1 base, with 16 bases left between them. There are 16 residues in the CDR3. The germline gives CDR1 DFQATT, CDR2 SNEGSKA (reference sequence). The CDR3 DNA is TGCAGTGCCTACCCTAGAGGGGGTTCTGGGGCCAACGTCCTGACTTTC. Translating gives CSAYPRGGSGANVLTF.

This clonotype came up a few times. One end of the junction does not line up with germline, which may come from a read error. The chain joins TRBV25-1 to TRBJ1-2, with TRBD1 matching 8 bases. Germline assignment: CDR1 MGHDK and CDR2 SYGVNS. The CDR3 spans 15 residues. The CDR3 spells CASSERVETGAHLLF. The CDR3 DNA follows: TGTGCCAGCAGTGAACGGGTTGAGACAGGGGCCCATCTCCTCTTC.

At least ten counts were recorded for this clonotype. This chain joins TRBV12-3 or TRBV12-4 and TRBJ2-7, with 9 bases fitting TRBD1. J lost 3 bases, V lost 6 bases, and 6 bases had no gene match. The CDR3 runs to 14 residues. The CDR3 bases are TGTGCCAGCAGCCTGACAGGGGGGAGCTACGAGCAGTACTTC. It codes for CASSLTGGSYEQYF.

This clonotype came up many times. The chain employs TRBV18 and TRBJ1-1; D is ambiguous. Trimming stripped 5 bases from V and 0 bases from J, with 13 bases between. The CDR3 is 15 amino acids. Germline V gene data show CDR1 as KGHSH and CDR2 as LQKENI. The CDR3 loop is CASSGTVQMNTEAFF. The CDR3 DNA is TGTGCCAGCTCAGGCACAGTACAAATGAACACTGAAGCTTTCTTT.

This clonotype appeared many times. The CDR3 nucleotides are TGTGCCAGCAGTTACTCGAGTAGACTAGCGAGGAATGAGCAGTTCTTC. Residues: CASSYSSRLARNEQFF. The V gene is TRBV6-2 or TRBV6-3, the J gene TRBJ2-1; 8 bases agree with TRBD2. The germline V gene has CDR1 MNHEY and CDR2 SVGEGT. V was clipped by 0 bases and J by 7 bases; unmatched bases: 8. The CDR3 has 16 residues.

This clonotype occurred many times. V gene TRBV7-9 combines with J gene TRBJ2-5; D is perhaps TRBD1 (6 bases). The CDR3 covers 14 residues. Trimming cost V 7 bases and J 5 bases, with 17 bases left between them. The V gene's germline CDR1 is SEHNR and CDR2 FQNEAQ (reference sequence). CDR3 coding DNA: TGTGCCAGCACCCGTTCAGGGGTCGAGGAGACCCAGTACTTC. It translates to CASTRSGVEETQYF. Full variable domain (remainder filled in from reference TRBV7-9 and TRBJ2-5): DTGVSQNPRHKITKRGQNVTFRCDPISEHNRLYWYRQTLGQGPEFLTYFQNEAQLEKSRLLSDRFSAERPKGSFSTLEIQRTEQGDSAMYLCASTRSGVEETQYFGPGTRLLVL.

There are many counts of this clonotype. The chain has TRBV25-1 and TRBJ1-5, with D possibly being TRBD1 (5 bases). This CDR3 comprises 13 residues. Germline V gene lookup returns CDR1 MGHDK and CDR2 SYGVNS. V was pared by 1 base and J by 4 bases, with 5 bases between. CDR3 in DNA: TGTGCCAGCAGTGAATGGGGGAATCAGCCCCAGCATTTT. Translated: CASSEWGNQPQHF.

This clonotype has a count of ten or more. The rearrangement uses TRBV9 and TRBJ2-5; 8 bases map to TRBD2. The V segment lost 0 bases and the J segment 0 bases; nucleotides outside the gene matches: 7. This CDR3 has 17 amino acids. Germline V gene sequence: CDR1 SGDLS, CDR2 YYNGEE. CDR3 in DNA: TGTGCCAGCAGCGTAGGGGTTACAGCGGGAGACCAAGAGACCCAGTACTTC. Translating it yields CASSVGVTAGDQETQYF.

This clonotype was detected many times. The rearrangement links TRBV10-2 to TRBJ2-5; 8 bases are shared with TRBD2. V lost 6 bases to trimming and J lost 1 base; unmatched junction nucleotides: 7. Germline CDR1 is WSHSY and CDR2 is SAAADI. This CDR3 comprises 15 residues. CDR3 bases: TGCGCCAGCAGATCTCCGGGGGGGTTCCAAGAGACCCAGTACTTC. Its protein product is CASRSPGGFQETQYF.

This chain joins TRBV5-1 and TRBJ2-7; D unclear. The CDR3 runs to 12 residues. Trimming took 0 bases from V and 7 from J, leaving 8 bases between them. CDR1 is SGHRS, CDR2 YFSETQ, per germline. The CDR3 sequence: CASSLDMGEQYF. The CDR3 DNA reads TGCGCCAGCAGCTTGGATATGGGGGAGCAGTACTTC.

CDR3 sequence reads: CSAGATGLGQPQHF. CDR3 nucleotides: TGCAGTGCAGGGGCCACAGGGTTGGGTCAGCCCCAGCATTTT. The genes are TRBV20-1 and TRBJ1-5; D is perhaps TRBD1 (6 bases). V dropped 6 bases and J dropped 6 bases, with 18 bases sitting between them. Germline V gene sequence: CDR1 DFQATT, CDR2 SNEGSKA (reference sequence). CDR3 length: 14 amino acids.

This clonotype was counted many times. The chain has TRBV27 and TRBJ2-1, with 11 bases identical to TRBD2. The CDR3 length is 16 residues. The germline gives CDR1 MNHEY, CDR2 SMNVEV (reference sequence). The V segment lost 2 bases and the J segment 2 bases; nucleotides outside the gene matches: 2. Here the CDR3 DNA reads TGTGCCAGCAGTTTACTTAGCGGGGGGGCCTACAATGAGCAGTTCTTC. Residues: CASSLLSGGAYNEQFF.

The V and J genes are TRBV12-3 or TRBV12-4 and TRBJ1-5; D call uncertain. CDR3 size: 13 residues. V was clipped by 2 bases and J by 3 bases, with 5 bases between them. The chain's CDR3 is CASSLQFNQPQHF. CDR3 DNA: TGTGCCAGCAGTTTACAGTTCAATCAGCCCCAGCATTTT.

This clonotype occurred a few times. This rearrangement joins TRBV19 to TRBJ2-1, with 13 bases matching TRBD2. Trimming at V came to 1 base and at J to 6 bases, leaving 3 bases not matched to a gene. The CDR3 runs 16 residues. The germline V gene encodes CDR1 LNHDA and CDR2 SQIVND (reference sequence). CDR3 nucleotides: TGTGCCAGTAGTATAGGCACTAGCGGGGGGGCCAATGAGCAGTTCTTC. Translating gives CASSIGTSGGANEQFF.

This clonotype appeared many times. J is TRBJ2-7 and V is TRBV6-2 or TRBV6-3, with TRBD1 matching 7 bases. This CDR3 is 15 amino acids long. Germline V gene data show CDR1 as MNHEY and CDR2 as SVGEGT. Trimming removed 6 bases from V and 0 bases from J; junction bases left unmatched: 8. The CDR3: CASSLSTGNSYEQYF. In nucleotides, the CDR3 is TGTGCCAGCAGCCTATCGACAGGGAACTCCTACGAGCAGTACTTC.

This clonotype was seen at least ten times. The rearrangement uses TRBV7-2 and TRBJ2-5; 13 bases align to TRBD2. CDR3 length: 16 residues. The V and J ends lost 4 bases and 1 base, in that order; junction bases with no gene match: 3. From germline, CDR1 is SGHTA and CDR2 FQGNSA. CDR3 in amino acids: CASSSRLAGGQETQYF. CDR3 nucleotide sequence: TGTGCCAGCAGCTCCCGACTAGCGGGGGGCCAAGAGACCCAGTACTTC.